The source of this T cell receptor beta chain is a study of T cell responses to AZD1222 COVID-19 vaccine. Study-wide results and limits: Regions 160-218 and 743-854 dominated among vaccine-associated CD4 TCRs spanning spike. Within unmutated variant regions lay the reported targets of nearly half of spike-specific TCRs.

The V end was cut by 2 bases, the J end by 3 bases, with 11 bases between. The germline V gene encodes CDR1 GTSNPN and CDR2 SVGIG (reference sequence). There are 14 residues in the CDR3. It was second doses at about 4 or about 12 weeks that were pooled. A note on this clone: The antigen is undetermined.

The method was immunoSEQ multiplex PCR; TCRdb's version includes in-frame clones alone and lacks a portion of them. The sample yields 85,000 to 90,000 clones, more than 70% seen once. This sample comprised peripheral blood, obtained 28 days after the second AZD1222 dose. The sequence came from an adult who received the AZD1222 COVID-19 vaccine. V is TRBV30 and J is TRBJ2-1, with D hard to call. CDR3 protein: CAWSSETNYNEQFF. The DNA for the CDR3 is TGTGCCTGGAGTTCGGAGACAAACTACAATGAGCAGTTCTTC.